This paragraph covers one TCR beta chain sequence. Its antigen is currently unknown. This entry belongs to a study of cytomegalovirus exposure and HLA in healthy donors. PCR employed 60 Vbeta and 13 Jbeta primers. Assay used: immunoSEQ multiplex PCR; TCRdb lists only in-frame clones, some missing. The sample records about 250,000 clones, about 75% being singletons. With 5 bases removed from V and 6 bases from J, the gap between germline ends came to 11 bases. From germline, CDR1 is SGHNT and CDR2 YENEEA. The CDR3 runs 12 residues. Overall study findings and caveats: It was 164 TCR beta chains that were listed as cytomegalovirus-associated. In a later analysis, a missense DCLRE1C variant was linked to TCR beta V- and J-gene trimming. A previous analysis found most TCR beta V segments productive roughly 87% or roughly 30% of the time. It was taken for granted in presence/absence analyses that sequencing depth across donors was roughly uniform.

The receptor was isolated from a female donor in good health and CMV-seronegative. V and J are TRBV11-3 and TRBJ2-7, with D perhaps matching TRBD2 (6 bases). The sequenced sample consisted of PBMCs. CDR3 protein: CASSPEGSEQYF. In DNA form, the CDR3 reads TGTGCCAGCAGCCCGGAGGGTAGCGAGCAGTACTTC.